What follows are 21 T cell receptor beta chains derived from one specimen sequenced in a study of blood T cell repertoires in COVID-19. Libraries were prepared by immunoSEQ multiplex PCR; TCRdb keeps only in-frame clonotypes and omits some of them. Found here are 150,000 to 200,000 clones, around 80% of them singletons; the top ten hold over 5%. Sequencing was done on a sample of PBMCs or T cells enriched from blood (not recorded which). All receptors come from a man between 65 and 79 years old who had been exposed to COVID-19.

This chain connects TRBV4-1 to TRBJ2-7; TRBD2 aligns across 14 bases. V lost 0 bases, J lost 6 bases, and 7 bases stayed unmatched. From germline, CDR1 is MGHRA and CDR2 YSYEKL. This CDR3 spans 17 amino acids. The CDR3 coding sequence is TGCGCCAGCAGCCAAGATAAGGGGACTAGCGGGAGACTCGAGCAGTACTTC. It yields the protein CASSQDKGTSGRLEQYF.

The chain couples TRBV6-5 to TRBJ2-1; 10 bases map to TRBD2. The CDR3 totals 14 residues. V shed 7 bases and J 3 bases; nucleotides not matched to a gene: 3. CDR1 and CDR2 from the germline V gene are MNHEY and SVGAGI. This CDR3 is CASTASGGYNEQFF. For the CDR3, the DNA is TGTGCCAGCACCGCTAGCGGGGGCTACAATGAGCAGTTCTTC.

This chain links TRBV19 with TRBJ2-7; 7 positions agree with TRBD1. The CDR3 spans 15 residues. V dropped 4 bases and J dropped 0; count of bases not matched to a gene: 6. Germline V gene sequence: CDR1 LNHDA, CDR2 SQIVND (reference sequence). As DNA, the CDR3 is TGTGCCAGTAGTACGGGACAGAGTTCCTCCTACGAGCAGTACTTC. This gives the protein CASSTGQSSSYEQYF.

The chain recombines TRBV29-1 with TRBJ2-1; 7 positions agree with TRBD2. This CDR3 is 13 amino acids long. Germline V gives CDR1 SQVTM, CDR2 ANQGSEA. Trimming took 0 bases from V and 15 from J; bases not matched to a gene: 11. In nucleotides, the CDR3 is TGCAGCGTTGAAGATCGTGGTGGGAGGGCCCTGTTCTTC. Translation gives CSVEDRGGRALFF.

The CDR3 reads CASTLLNQGDIREQYF. The CDR3 bases are TGTGCCAGCACGCTACTCAACCAAGGGGATATCAGGGAGCAGTACTTC. The V and J genes are TRBV27 and TRBJ2-7, with D possibly being TRBD1 (5 bases). The length of the CDR3 is 16 residues. From germline, CDR1 is MNHEY and CDR2 SMNVEV (reference sequence). V lost 7 bases to trimming and J lost 7 bases, with 26 bases between them.

The count of this clone is one. The chain has TRBV9 and TRBJ2-1; 14 nucleotides align to TRBD2. The CDR3 is 18 residues long. Per the germline V gene, CDR1 is SGDLS and CDR2 is YYNGEE. J gave up 0 bases and V 3 bases, and 5 bases lay outside the gene matches. The CDR3 DNA reads as TGTGCCAGCAGCGAGACTAGCGGGGGGGTGAGCTCCTACAATGAGCAGTTCTTC. Protein sequence: CASSETSGGVSSYNEQFF.

V is TRBV6-2 or TRBV6-3 and J is TRBJ2-7, with 11 bases matching TRBD1. This CDR3 spans 15 amino acids. The germline V gene encodes CDR1 MNHEY and CDR2 SVGEGT. V gave up 2 bases and J gave up 4 bases; unmatched junction bases: 4. CDR3: CASSYRTGGGYEQYF. The CDR3 DNA follows: TGTGCCAGCAGTTACAGGACAGGGGGCGGTTACGAGCAGTACTTC.

For the CDR3, the DNA is TGTGCCAGTAGGCAACAGGGGGATTCACCCCTCCACTTT. It yields the protein CASRQQGDSPLHF. The chain employs TRBV19 and TRBJ1-6, with 8 positions matching TRBD1. V shed 6 bases, J shed 8 bases, and the junction held 3 bases outside the gene matches. The CDR3 contains 13 residues. CDR1 is LNHDA, CDR2 SQIVND, per germline (reference sequence).

J is TRBJ1-6 and V is TRBV19; no reliable D call. The ends were cut back, 9 bases at V and 5 bases at J, with 14 bases in the middle. Per germline, CDR1 LNHDA and CDR2 SQIVND (reference sequence). The CDR3 spans 14 residues. The CDR3 protein is CASREKLNNSPLHF. The DNA of the CDR3 is TGTGCCAGCCGTGAGAAGCTGAATAATTCACCCCTCCACTTT.

This rearrangement joins TRBV6-5 to TRBJ1-1, with D maybe TRBD1 (6 bases). The germline V and J ends were trimmed by 4 bases and 4 bases, with 19 bases remaining between them. From germline, CDR1 is MNHEY and CDR2 SVGAGI. The CDR3 totals 16 residues. The CDR3 sequence is CASSSHGRGVGTEAFF. In DNA, the CDR3 is TGTGCCAGCAGTTCCCATGGCAGGGGCGTAGGCACTGAAGCTTTCTTT.

This rearrangement joins TRBV6-5 to TRBJ2-3; tentatively, D is TRBD2 (6 bases). V dropped 0 bases and J dropped 2 bases, with 9 bases sitting between them. The CDR3 has 15 residues. CDR1 is MNHEY and CDR2 is SVGAGI in the germline V gene. The CDR3 coding sequence is TGTGCCAGCAGTTACTCGGCGGGGACCACAGATACGCAGTATTTT. Translation gives CASSYSAGTTDTQYF.

The gene calls are TRBV30 and TRBJ2-1; D unresolved. CDR1 is GTSNPN and CDR2 is SVGIG in the germline V gene (reference sequence). The CDR3 totals 14 residues. V lost 4 bases and J lost 2, with 12 bases in between. The CDR3 DNA reads TGTGCCTGGACCTACGCCAATGCCTACAATGAGCAGTTCTTC. Protein: CAWTYANAYNEQFF.

The chain links TRBV7-2 to TRBJ1-5; D possibly corresponds to TRBD1 (5 bases). V gave up 5 bases and J gave up 0 bases, with 11 bases separating them. The CDR3 has 15 residues. Germline assignment: CDR1 SGHTA and CDR2 FQGNSA. In DNA form, the CDR3 reads TGTGCCAGCAGCGAACGGACAAATAGCAATCAGCCCCAGCATTTT. This gives the protein CASSERTNSNQPQHF.

The chain recombines TRBV7-2 with TRBJ2-1; 8 bases line up with TRBD1. Unmatched junction bases numbered 6, after V lost 5 bases and J lost 9 bases. Germline V gives CDR1 SGHTA, CDR2 FQGNSA. The CDR3 is made up of 13 amino acids. CDR3 sequence: CASSVGQGGEQFF. CDR3 DNA: TGTGCCAGCAGCGTCGGACAGGGTGGTGAGCAGTTCTTC. The whole variable domain, remainder taken from reference TRBV7-2 and TRBJ2-1, is GAGVSQSPSNKVTEKGKDVELRCDPISGHTALYWYRQSLGQGLEFLIYFQGNSAPDKSGLPSDRFSAERTGGSVSTLTIQRTQQEDSAVYLCASSVGQGGEQFFGPGTRLTVL.

The chain joins TRBV10-3 to TRBJ1-5, with unresolved D. Germline lookup yields CDR1 ENHRY and CDR2 SYGVKD. This CDR3 has 14 residues. The V end was cut by 2 bases, the J end by 6 bases, with 11 bases between. CDR3 in DNA: TGTGCCATCAGTGAGGGAGGGTCGAGTCAGCCCCAGCATTTT. It specifies CAISEGGSSQPQHF.

The CDR3 sequence: CASTGGTGGFKTQYF. CDR3 bases: TGTGCCAGCACCGGGGGGACAGGGGGTTTCAAGACCCAGTACTTC. The chain carries TRBV9 and TRBJ2-5; TRBD1 matches at 11 bases. V was pared by 6 bases and J by 6 bases, with 10 bases of the junction left unmatched. Looked up from germline, CDR1 is SGDLS and CDR2 is YYNGEE. The CDR3 contains 15 residues.

This chain links TRBV28 with TRBJ1-5; D unclear. V was shortened by 2 bases and J by 4 bases, with 6 bases between the two germline ends. The V gene's germline CDR1 is MDHEN and CDR2 SYDVKM. The CDR3 is made up of 13 amino acids. This chain's CDR3 is CASSLLGNQPQHF. The CDR3 coding sequence is TGTGCCAGCAGTTTACTCGGGAATCAGCCCCAGCATTTT. The full variable domain, with the rest looked up from reference TRBV28 and TRBJ1-5, is DVKVTQSSRYLVKRTGEKVFLECVQDMDHENMFWYRQDPGLGLRLIYFSYDVKMKEKGDIPEGYSVSREKKERFSLILESASTNQTSMYLCASSLLGNQPQHFGDGTRLSIL.

This clone appeared a single time. The chain employs TRBV28 and TRBJ2-2; 8 nucleotides match TRBD1. V was clipped by 4 bases and J by 2 bases; unmatched bases: 3. The CDR3 contains 15 residues. Germline V gene sequence: CDR1 MDHEN, CDR2 SYDVKM. The CDR3: CASSSTGANTGELFF. The CDR3 nucleotides are TGTGCCAGCAGTTCGACAGGGGCAAACACCGGGGAGCTGTTTTTT.

This rearrangement joins TRBV19 to TRBJ1-2; no reliable D call. Trimming pared 5 bases from V and 4 bases from J, leaving 11 bases between. The CDR3 length is 13 residues. CDR1 and CDR2 (germline): LNHDA, SQIVND (reference sequence). DNA of the CDR3: TGTGCCAGTAGTGGCGGGAGAGGCTATGGCTACACCTTC. Translated: CASSGGRGYGYTF.

This clone was detected once. The gene calls are TRBV18 and TRBJ2-2, with TRBD1 matching 8 bases. Trimming took 8 bases from V and 1 from J; bases not matched to a gene: 6. Germline lookup yields CDR1 KGHSH and CDR2 LQKENI. The CDR3 totals 15 residues. The CDR3 DNA reads TGTGCCAGCACGACCGGGACAGGGAACACCGGGGAGCTGTTTTTT. It translates to CASTTGTGNTGELFF.

The chain employs TRBV18 and TRBJ1-1; D remains ambiguous. Trimming stripped 3 bases from V and 1 base from J, with 6 bases between. Germline-derived CDR1 and CDR2 are KGHSH and LQKENI. This CDR3 is 13 amino acids long. In nucleotides, the CDR3 is TGTGCCAGCTCACCGACACGGAACACTGAAGCTTTCTTT. It translates to CASSPTRNTEAFF.